Only one count was recorded for the clone carrying this T cell receptor beta chain. Its antigen is still unknown. These data originate in a study of cytomegalovirus exposure and HLA in healthy donors. Study as a whole: As released early, the data held about 85 million unique TCRs from HLA-typed donors. Findings and caveats of the study: Excluded were some V segments that proved indistinguishable, including TRBV6-2 and TRBV6-3. High specificity and sensitivity for cytomegalovirus status were reported for the classifier. One cluster of highly shared sequence variants probably arose as a sequencing artifact.

In the PCR, 60 Vbeta and 13 Jbeta primers were used. TCRdb's copy holds only in-frame clones and misses some; the assay was immunoSEQ multiplex PCR. The sample includes about 240,000 clones, 75% to 85% of them seen just once. Germline assignment: CDR1 SGHNT and CDR2 YENEEA. The V end was cut by 4 bases, the J end by 8 bases, with 12 bases between. This CDR3 region has 13 residues. The chain recombines TRBV11-3 with TRBJ2-1; D remains unclear. The material sequenced was PBMCs. The sequence was collected from a woman aged 55-75 years in good health and CMV-seropositive. CDR3 residues: CASSSGWVDEQFF. The CDR3 coding sequence is TGTGCCAGCAGCTCCGGGTGGGTTGATGAGCAGTTCTTC.